The present T cell receptor beta chain was sequenced within a study of blood T cell repertoires in COVID-19. Original processing methods: Counts of nucleated cells, estimated from reference gene primer amplification, were obtained. Libraries were prepared by immunoSEQ multiplex PCR; TCRdb keeps only in-frame clonotypes and omits some of them. Clone size and the V and J calls come from that table; the DNA yielded D and trimming. The sample lists about 360,000 clones, around nine tenths occurring once. Patients from Seattle were sampled longitudinally, starting during active infection. V dropped 3 bases and J dropped 7; count of bases not matched to a gene: 9. The CDR3 extends over 15 amino acids. CDR1 and CDR2 from the germline V gene are SGHNT and YYREEE (reference sequence).

The sequenced sample consisted of peripheral blood. The source of this sequence is a woman aged 55-70 years with COVID-19, enrolled during active disease. The V call is TRBV5-4, the J call TRBJ1-4; 7 nucleotides line up with TRBD1. The CDR3 region is CASSSRVGTAEKLFF. CDR3 in DNA: TGTGCCAGCAGCTCGAGGGTTGGGACAGCTGAAAAACTGTTTTTT.